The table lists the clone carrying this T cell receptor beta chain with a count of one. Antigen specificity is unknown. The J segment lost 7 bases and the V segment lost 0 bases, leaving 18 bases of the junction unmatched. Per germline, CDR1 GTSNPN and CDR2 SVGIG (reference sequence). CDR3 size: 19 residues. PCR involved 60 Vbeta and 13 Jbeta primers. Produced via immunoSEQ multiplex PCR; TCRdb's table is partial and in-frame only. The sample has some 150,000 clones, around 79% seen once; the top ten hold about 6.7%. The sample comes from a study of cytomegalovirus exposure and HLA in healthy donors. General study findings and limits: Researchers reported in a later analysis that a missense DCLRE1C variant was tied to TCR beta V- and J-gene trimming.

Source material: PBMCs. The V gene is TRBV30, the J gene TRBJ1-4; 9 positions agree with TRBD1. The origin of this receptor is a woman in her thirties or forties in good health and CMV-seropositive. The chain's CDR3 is CAWSVTGGGHGALGEKLFF. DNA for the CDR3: TGTGCCTGGAGTGTCACAGGGGGCGGGCATGGAGCACTGGGTGAAAAACTGTTTTTT.